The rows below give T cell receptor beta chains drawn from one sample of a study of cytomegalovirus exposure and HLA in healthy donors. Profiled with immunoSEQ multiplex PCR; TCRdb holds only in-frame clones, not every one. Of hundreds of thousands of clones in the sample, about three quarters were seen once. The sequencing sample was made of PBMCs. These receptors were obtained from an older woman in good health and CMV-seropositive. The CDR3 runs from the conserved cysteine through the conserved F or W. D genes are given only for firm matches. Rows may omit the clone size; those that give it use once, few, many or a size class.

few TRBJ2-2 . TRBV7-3 TGTGCCAGCAGCTTACAGGGAACCACCGGGGAGCTGTTTTTT CASSLQGTTGELFF
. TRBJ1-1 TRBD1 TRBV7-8 TGTGCCAGCAGCGCCCCTGGGACAGCCAACACTGAAGCTTTCTTT CASSAPGTANTEAFF
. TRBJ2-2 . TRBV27 TGTGCCAGCAGTTTATTTTCCAGGGTCACCGGGGAGCTGTTTTTT CASSLFSRVTGELFF
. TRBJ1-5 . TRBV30 TGTGCCTGGAGTGGCGGGGGGGGCCAGCCCCAGCATTTT CAWSGGGGQPQHF
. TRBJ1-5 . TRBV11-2 TGTGCCAGCAGCAGGGGAGGAGATCAGCCCCAGCATTTT CASSRGGDQPQHF
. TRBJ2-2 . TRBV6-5 TGTGCCAGCAGTCGGACAGCAGACACCGGGGAGCTGTTTTTT CASSRTADTGELFF
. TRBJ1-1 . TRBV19 TGTGCCAGTAGTATTTACAGGAGGGACACTGAAGCTTTCTTT CASSIYRRDTEAFF
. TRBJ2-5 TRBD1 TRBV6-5 TGTGCCAGCAGTTACTCGGGACAGGGAGGGGAGACCCAGTACTTC CASSYSGQGGETQYF
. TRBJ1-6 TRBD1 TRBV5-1 TGCGCCAGCCGCCCCAATTCGGACAGGTATAATTCACCCCTCCACTTT CASRPNSDRYNSPLHF
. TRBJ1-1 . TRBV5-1 TGCGCCAGCAGCTTGCTAGGGAACACTGAAGCTTTCTTT CASSLLGNTEAFF
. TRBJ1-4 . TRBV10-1 TGCGCCAGCAGTGAGTTGAGGGAACTGTTTTTT CASSELRELFF
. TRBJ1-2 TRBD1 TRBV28 TGTGCCACCCAGACAGGGGCGGGAGATGGCTACACCTTC CATQTGAGDGYTF
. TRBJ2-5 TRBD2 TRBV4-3 TGCGCCAGCAGCCAAGACGGGAGGGGGGAGACCCAGTACTTC CASSQDGRGETQYF
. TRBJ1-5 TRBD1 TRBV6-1 TGTGCCAGCAATCCAGGACAGGGGGCGTACCAGCCCCAGCATTTT CASNPGQGAYQPQHF
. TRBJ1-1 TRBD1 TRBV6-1 TGTGCCAGCAGTCCCCAGACAGGGGGGAACACTGAAGCTTTCTTT CASSPQTGGNTEAFF
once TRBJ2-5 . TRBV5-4 TGTGCCAGCAGTCTCGGACAGGGAGGGCAAGAGACCCAGTACTTC CASSLGQGGQETQYF
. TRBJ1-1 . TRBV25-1 TGTGCCAGTACAGACAGCTTGAACACTGAAGCTTTCTTT CASTDSLNTEAFF
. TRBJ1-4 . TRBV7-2 TGTGCCAGCAGCTTAGGGGGGGCTAATGAAAAACTGTTTTTT CASSLGGANEKLFF
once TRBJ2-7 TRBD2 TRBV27 TGTGCCAGCAGTTTATTCGCGCCGCAGCTAGCGGGGGTCTCTGAGCAGTACTTC CASSLFAPQLAGVSEQYF
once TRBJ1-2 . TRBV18 TGTGCCAGCTCACCGGGACACAACTATGGCTACACCTTC CASSPGHNYGYTF
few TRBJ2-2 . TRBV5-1 TGCGCCAGCAGCCCGAACAGGCCCGGGGAGCTGTTTTTT CASSPNRPGELFF
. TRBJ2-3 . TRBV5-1 TGCGCCAGCAGCTTCCTTGCTACCCAAACGCAGTATTTT CASSFLATQTQYF
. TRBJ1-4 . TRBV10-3 TGTGCCATCAGCCCACAAGGGGAAAGGGCAGGGAGGGAAAAACTGTTTTTT CAISPQGERAGREKLFF
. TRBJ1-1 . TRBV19 TGTGCCAGTAGACACGGAGGGTTGAACACTGAAGCTTTCTTT CASRHGGLNTEAFF
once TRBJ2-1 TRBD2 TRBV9 TGTGCCAGCAGCGTCACCGGGACTAGCTCCTACAATGAGCAGTTCTTC CASSVTGTSSYNEQFF
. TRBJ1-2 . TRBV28 TGTGCCAGCAGTTTGGACTTCCATGGCTACACCTTC CASSLDFHGYTF
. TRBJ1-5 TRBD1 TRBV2 TGTGCCAGCAGTGGAACAGGGGGCTATCAGCCCCAGCATTTT CASSGTGGYQPQHF
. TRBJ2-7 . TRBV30 TGTGCCTGGAGTGCAACCTACGAGCAGTACTTC CAWSATYEQYF
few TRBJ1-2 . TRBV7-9 TGTGCCAGCAGCAGTACGGGACTCTATGGCTACACCTTC CASSSTGLYGYTF
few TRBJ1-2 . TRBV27 TGTGCCAGCAGTTTAGGGCCAACAGGGAACTATGGCTACACCTTC CASSLGPTGNYGYTF
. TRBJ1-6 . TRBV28 TGTGCCAGCAGTCCCTCTTTCCCACCCCTCCACTTT CASSPSFPPLHF
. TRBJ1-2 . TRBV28 TGTGCCAGCAGCCTGCGGTCCTATGGCTACACCTTC CASSLRSYGYTF
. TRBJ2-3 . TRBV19 TGTGCCAGTAGTACTGCGACTAGGTCGGGTACGCAGTATTTT CASSTATRSGTQYF
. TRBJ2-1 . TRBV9 TGTGCCAGCAGCGCCGCCGGATGGACTCCGCTACTCGGGCAGTTCTTC CASSAAGWTPLLGQFF
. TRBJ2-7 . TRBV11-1 TGTGCCAGCGAGGGGGGGATAAGGGGGGAGCAGTACTTC CASEGGIRGEQYF
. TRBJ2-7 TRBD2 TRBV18 TGTGCCAGCTCACCACCGGGGCTAGCGGGAGAAGAGCAGTACTTC CASSPPGLAGEEQYF
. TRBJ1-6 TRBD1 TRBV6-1 TGTGCCAGCACTCCGGACAGGGCTAATTCACCCCTCCACTTT CASTPDRANSPLHF
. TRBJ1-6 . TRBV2 TGTGCCAGCAAAGTCGGGAGCTCCTATAATTCACCCCTCCACTTT CASKVGSSYNSPLHF
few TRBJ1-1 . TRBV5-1 TGCGCCAGCAGCTCGACAGTAGCCTCGAACACTGAAGCTTTCTTT CASSSTVASNTEAFF
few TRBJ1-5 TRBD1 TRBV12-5 TGTGCTAGTGGTTTAGATACAGGGGTGGGTCAGCCCCAGCATTTT CASGLDTGVGQPQHF
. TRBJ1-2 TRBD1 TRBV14 TGTGCCAGCAGCTCCCGGGACAGGGAAGGCTACACCTTC CASSSRDREGYTF
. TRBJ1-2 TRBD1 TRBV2 TGTGCCAGCAGTCTGCCGGACAGGGTGGACTATGGCTACACCTTC CASSLPDRVDYGYTF
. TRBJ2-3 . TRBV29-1 TGCAGCGACGCTGCAGGGAGCACAGATACGCAGTATTTT CSDAAGSTDTQYF
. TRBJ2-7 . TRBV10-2 TGCGCCACCGAGGAGGGACGGCTCTACGAGCAGTACTTC CATEEGRLYEQYF
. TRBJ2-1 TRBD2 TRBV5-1 TGCGCCAGCAGCTTGGCCGGGCTAGCGGGAGGGATGTATAATGAGCAGTTCTTC CASSLAGLAGGMYNEQFF
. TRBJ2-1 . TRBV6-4 TGTGCCAGCAGTGACTCCGGGACAAGGGGGTCCTACAATGAGCAGTTCTTC CASSDSGTRGSYNEQFF
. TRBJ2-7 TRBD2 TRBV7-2 TGTGCCAGCAGCACCGGACTAGCGGGAGCCCAGGGTTCCGAGCAGTACTTC CASSTGLAGAQGSEQYF
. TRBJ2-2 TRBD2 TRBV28 TGTGCCAGCAGTCCCGGGACTAAAGGCGGGGAGCTGTTTTTT CASSPGTKGGELFF
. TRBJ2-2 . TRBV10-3 TGTGCCTCTCGGACAAAAATAAACACCGGGGAGCTGTTTTTT CASRTKINTGELFF
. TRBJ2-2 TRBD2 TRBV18 TGTGCCAGCTCACTCGGGACTAGTGCCGGGGAGCTGTTTTTT CASSLGTSAGELFF
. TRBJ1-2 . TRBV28 TGTGCCAGCAGTTTGGGTGGGGGGAACTATGGCTACACCTTC CASSLGGGNYGYTF
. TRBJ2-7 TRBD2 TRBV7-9 TGTGCCAGCAGCTTAGACGGGAGGAGGTACTTC CASSLDGRRYF
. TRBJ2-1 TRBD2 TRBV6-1 TGTGCCAGCAGTACTAGCGGGTCATTAAAAGGGCAGTTCTTC CASSTSGSLKGQFF
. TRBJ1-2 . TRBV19 TGTGCCAGTAGTCCACAGGGAAACTATGGCTACACCTTC CASSPQGNYGYTF
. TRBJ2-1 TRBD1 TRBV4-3 TGCGCCAGCAGCCACAGACAGGGGGTCTATGAGCAGTTCTTC CASSHRQGVYEQFF